Listed below are T cell receptor beta chains from one sample, sequenced in a study of human T cells and chemical hapten exposure. TCRdb re-derived calls from the RACE reads in MiXCR, one entry per CDR3 protein. The top ten hold about 5.6% of the sample, which has approximately 350,000 distinct CDR3 sequences, 6% to 7% seen once. Here the sequenced sample was whole blood, taken in connection with sensitization to the hapten diphenylcyclopropenone (DPC). All receptors come from a woman aged 18-29 years with alopecia areata. Some clones in this sample may be carry-over from other donors' samples. The CDR3 runs from the conserved cysteine through the conserved F or W. The D gene is left open where the match is weak. The listing skips clone size in some rows; elsewhere it reads once, few, many or a size class.

j_call,v_call,clone_size,d_call,cdr3_nt,cdr3_aa
TRBJ1-2,TRBV3-1,-,-,TGTGCCAGCAGCCATGGCAGGGGAGACTATGGCTACACCTTC,CASSHGRGDYGYTF
TRBJ2-7,TRBV20-1,many,TRBD2,TGCAGTGCTCCCGCTCAGCGGGGGGTAACCTACGAGCAGTACTTC,CSAPAQRGVTYEQYF
TRBJ1-6,TRBV5-4,many,-,TGTGCCAGCAGTCCCCCGGGGACAATTAATTCACCCCTCCACTTT,CASSPPGTINSPLHF
TRBJ1-4,TRBV6-1,many,-,TGTGCCAGCAGTGAAAGAACAACAACTAATGAAAAACTGTTTTTT,CASSERTTTNEKLFF
TRBJ2-1,TRBV7-8,many,TRBD2,TGTGCCAGCAGCCCGATAGCGGGGGCGACCCTCGAGCAGTTCTTC,CASSPIAGATLEQFF
TRBJ1-2,TRBV9,many,TRBD1,TGTGCCAGCAGCGTAGACAGGGGGACGGGTTATGGCTACACCTTC,CASSVDRGTGYGYTF
TRBJ2-6,TRBV12-3/TRBV12-4,many,-,TGTGCCAGCAGTTTAGGGTTGTACGTCCTGACTTTC,CASSLGLYVLTF
TRBJ2-2,TRBV29-1,-,TRBD1,TGCAGCGTTGAACAAGGGGGCAACACCGGGGAGCTGTTTTTT,CSVEQGGNTGELFF
TRBJ1-5,TRBV7-2,many,-,TGTGCCAGCAGCTTATGGGGGCCGGTTAGCAATCAGCCCCAGCATTTT,CASSLWGPVSNQPQHF
TRBJ2-1,TRBV27,few,-,TGTGCCAGCAGTGCGGGACCGATGTACAATGAGCAGTTCTTC,CASSAGPMYNEQFF
TRBJ2-1,TRBV28,few,-,TGTGCCAGCAGTCTCGGGGCATTCTCCTACAATGAGCAGTTCTTC,CASSLGAFSYNEQFF
TRBJ2-1,TRBV9,few,-,TGTGCCAGCAGCGTAGGCCAAGGGCCGCTCTACAATGAGCAGTTCTTC,CASSVGQGPLYNEQFF
TRBJ1-4,TRBV27,few,TRBD1,TGTGCCAGCAGTCGGGGACAGGGGGCATCTAATGAAAAACTGTTTTTT,CASSRGQGASNEKLFF
TRBJ1-1,TRBV24-1,many,-,TGTGCCACCAGTGATCGTCCTATGAACACTGAAGCTTTCTTT,CATSDRPMNTEAFF
TRBJ2-4,TRBV28,-,-,TGTGCCAGCAGTTTACGCGGGTTTAGGGGCCGGGGAGCCAAAAACATTCAGTACTTC,CASSLRGFRGRGAKNIQYF
TRBJ1-2,TRBV7-9,many,-,TGTGCCAGCAGCTCCGGACAGATTGGTTACACCTTC,CASSSGQIGYTF
TRBJ1-1,TRBV15,many,-,TGTGCCACCAGCAGAGAAGGCAGTAGCACTGAAGCTTTCTTT,CATSREGSSTEAFF
TRBJ2-2,TRBV5-1,few,-,TGCGCCAGCACCGAGCAGGGCGGCACCGGGGAGCTGTTTTTT,CASTEQGGTGELFF
TRBJ1-2,TRBV5-5,many,-,TGTGCCAGCAGCTTGGAATCTAGGCTTACCTATGGCTACACCTTC,CASSLESRLTYGYTF
TRBJ2-3,TRBV10-3,-,TRBD2,TGTGCCATCAGCTCACTAGCGGGGGGGCAAGATACGCAGTATTTT,CAISSLAGGQDTQYF
TRBJ2-7,TRBV6-6,many,TRBD1,TGTGCCAGCAGCCACAGGGGAAGGAGCTCCTACGAGCAGTACTTC,CASSHRGRSSYEQYF
TRBJ1-5,TRBV9,-,-,TGTGCCAGCAGTGGATCTCCCAATCAGCCCCAGCATTTT,CASSGSPNQPQHF
TRBJ2-2,TRBV4-3,many,-,TGCGCCAGCAGCCAAAACGACGGGGAGCTGTTTTTT,CASSQNDGELFF
TRBJ1-4,TRBV7-2,-,-,TGTGCCAGCAGCTTTTACGACAGCAGCGAAAAACTGTTTTTT,CASSFYDSSEKLFF
TRBJ2-1,TRBV2,many,-,TGTGCCAGCAGTGAAGGGATAGGGACCCACTACAATGAGCAGTTCTTC,CASSEGIGTHYNEQFF
TRBJ1-1,TRBV12-3/TRBV12-4,many,-,TGTGCCAGCAGTCTTCAGTCTTTTGGCGAAGCTTTCTTT,CASSLQSFGEAFF
TRBJ2-1,TRBV6-1,few,TRBD1,TGTGCCAGCAGTGATCTGGGACAGAACAATGAGCAGTTCTTC,CASSDLGQNNEQFF
TRBJ2-7,TRBV7-3,many,TRBD1,TGTGCCAGCAGTTCTCAGGGGGCCTACGAGCAGTACTTC,CASSSQGAYEQYF
TRBJ1-4,TRBV11-2,few,-,TGTGCCAGCAGCCCTCTGGGAGGTGGGGAAAAACTGTTTTTT,CASSPLGGGEKLFF
TRBJ1-5,TRBV6-2/TRBV6-3,few,TRBD1,TGTGCCAGCAGTCCCCAAAGCCTCTTAGACAGGGTACATCAGCCCCAGCATTTT,CASSPQSLLDRVHQPQHF
TRBJ1-6,TRBV7-9,few,TRBD1,TGTGCCAGCAGCTTCGACAGGGGCTCCTATAATTCACCCCTCCACTTT,CASSFDRGSYNSPLHF
TRBJ1-1,TRBV12-3/TRBV12-4,few,TRBD1,TGTGCCAGCAGTTTATTCCCGACAGGGGCGAACACTGAAGCTTTCTTT,CASSLFPTGANTEAFF
TRBJ2-3,TRBV10-3,-,TRBD2,TGTGCCATCAGTGACCCCCTGACTAGCGGGGGGGCGTCCACAGATACGCAGTATTTT,CAISDPLTSGGASTDTQYF
TRBJ1-1,TRBV6-6,few,-,TGTGCCAGCAGAATTAAACAGGGTACTGAAGCTTTCTTT,CASRIKQGTEAFF
TRBJ2-7,TRBV20-1,-,TRBD1,TGCAGTGCTAGCCACAGGGGGATCGAGCAGTACTTC,CSASHRGIEQYF
TRBJ2-7,TRBV6-2/TRBV6-3,many,-,TGCGCCAGCAGCCAAGGGAGCGAGCAGTACTTC,CASSQGSEQYF
TRBJ2-3,TRBV7-3,many,-,TGTGCCAGCAGCTTCGGGGGTTCTAGCACAGATACGCAGTATTTT,CASSFGGSSTDTQYF
TRBJ1-6,TRBV27,once,-,TGTGCCAGCAGTTTCGTAAAATCACCCCTCCACTTT,CASSFVKSPLHF
TRBJ1-1,TRBV4-3,many,-,TGCGCCAGCAGCCAAGATCTGGGGGCTAACACTGAAGCTTTCTTT,CASSQDLGANTEAFF
TRBJ1-4,TRBV7-8,-,-,TGTGCCAGCAGCTTAGCTATGACAGGCGGAGGGGAAAAACTGTTTTTT,CASSLAMTGGGEKLFF
TRBJ2-1,TRBV29-1,many,TRBD2,TGCAGCGTAGGACTAGCGGGGGGTGATGAGCAGTTCTTC,CSVGLAGGDEQFF
TRBJ2-1,TRBV4-3,few,TRBD2,TGCGCCAGCAGCCAAGGAGCGGGGGGGGATTACAATGAGCAGTTCTTC,CASSQGAGGDYNEQFF
TRBJ1-2,TRBV7-9,few,-,TGTGCCAGCAGCTTAGCTCTGGACCTTGTCTATGGCTACACCTTC,CASSLALDLVYGYTF
TRBJ1-2,TRBV10-3,many,-,TGTGCCATCAGTGAGTCGGTACCCGGCAACTATGGCTACACCTTC,CAISESVPGNYGYTF
TRBJ1-5,TRBV12-3/TRBV12-4,many,TRBD1,TGTGCCAGCAGTGGGACAGCAAATCAGCCCCAGCATTTT,CASSGTANQPQHF
TRBJ2-7,TRBV28,-,-,TGTGCCAGCAGTTTTTCAGGGAACGTCGAGCAGTACTTC,CASSFSGNVEQYF
TRBJ2-3,TRBV9,-,-,TGTGCCAGCAAGGGGGGGAGGAGCACAGATACGCAGTATTTT,CASKGGRSTDTQYF
TRBJ2-7,TRBV6-2/TRBV6-3,few,-,TGTGCCAGCAGGATTAGCGGCTCCTACGAGCAGTACTTC,CASRISGSYEQYF
TRBJ1-1,TRBV5-1,-,TRBD1,TGCGCCAGCAGCTTGGTCAGGGGGGAGAACACTGAAGCTTTCTTT,CASSLVRGENTEAFF
TRBJ1-2,TRBV12-3/TRBV12-4,many,-,TGTGCCAGCAGTTTCGGGGATGGCTACACCTTC,CASSFGDGYTF
TRBJ1-1,TRBV27,many,-,TGTGCCAGCAAAGGCGGTCCGAACACTGAAGCTTTCTTT,CASKGGPNTEAFF
TRBJ1-5,TRBV6-6,many,-,TGTGCCAGCCTCGGACAGACTAGCAATCAGCCCCAGCATTTT,CASLGQTSNQPQHF
TRBJ2-7,TRBV7-8,many,TRBD2,TGTGCCAGCAGCTCGATCGCCCTAGCGGGGGGCAGAGAGCAGTACTTC,CASSSIALAGGREQYF